This T cell receptor (beta chain) was retrieved from a study of blood T cell repertoires in COVID-19. The overall study: Specimens from acute and convalescent COVID-19 originated in the United States, Italy and Spain. T cells, B-cell-depleted T cells, or PBMCs supplied cDNA or gDNA.

Authors' processing steps: By means of reference gene primer amplification, nucleated cell counts were estimated. Generated by immunoSEQ multiplex PCR, the TCRdb table keeps only in-frame clones and is missing some. The DNA gave D and trimming, while V, J and clone size come from that table. The sample includes some 100,000 clones, approximately 91% of them seen just once. V shed 2 bases and J 2 bases; nucleotides not matched to a gene: 4. Germline values: CDR1 MNHNY, CDR2 SVGAGI (reference sequence). The CDR3 spans 15 residues. Material for sequencing was peripheral blood. The sequence was collected from a man aged 50 to 60 with acute or convalescent COVID-19. The chain joins TRBV6-6 to TRBJ1-1, with 8 bases matching TRBD1. CDR3 protein: CASSYGQGSNTEAFF. CDR3 nucleotide sequence: TGTGCCAGCAGTTACGGACAGGGAAGCAACACTGAAGCTTTCTTT.